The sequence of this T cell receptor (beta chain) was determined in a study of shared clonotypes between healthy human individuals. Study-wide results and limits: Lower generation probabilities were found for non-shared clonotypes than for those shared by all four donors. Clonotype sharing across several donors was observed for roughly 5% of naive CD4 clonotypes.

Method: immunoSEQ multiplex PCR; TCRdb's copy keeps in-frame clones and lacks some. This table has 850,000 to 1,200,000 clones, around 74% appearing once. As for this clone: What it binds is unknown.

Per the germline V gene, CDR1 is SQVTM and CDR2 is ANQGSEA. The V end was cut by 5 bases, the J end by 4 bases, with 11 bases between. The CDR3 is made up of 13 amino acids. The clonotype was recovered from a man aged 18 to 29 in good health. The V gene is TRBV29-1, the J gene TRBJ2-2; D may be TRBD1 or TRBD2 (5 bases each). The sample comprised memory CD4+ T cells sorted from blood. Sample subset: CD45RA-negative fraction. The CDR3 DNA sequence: TGCAGCGTTTCCAGGGCGGGCACCGGGGAGCTGTTTTTT. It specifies CSVSRAGTGELFF.